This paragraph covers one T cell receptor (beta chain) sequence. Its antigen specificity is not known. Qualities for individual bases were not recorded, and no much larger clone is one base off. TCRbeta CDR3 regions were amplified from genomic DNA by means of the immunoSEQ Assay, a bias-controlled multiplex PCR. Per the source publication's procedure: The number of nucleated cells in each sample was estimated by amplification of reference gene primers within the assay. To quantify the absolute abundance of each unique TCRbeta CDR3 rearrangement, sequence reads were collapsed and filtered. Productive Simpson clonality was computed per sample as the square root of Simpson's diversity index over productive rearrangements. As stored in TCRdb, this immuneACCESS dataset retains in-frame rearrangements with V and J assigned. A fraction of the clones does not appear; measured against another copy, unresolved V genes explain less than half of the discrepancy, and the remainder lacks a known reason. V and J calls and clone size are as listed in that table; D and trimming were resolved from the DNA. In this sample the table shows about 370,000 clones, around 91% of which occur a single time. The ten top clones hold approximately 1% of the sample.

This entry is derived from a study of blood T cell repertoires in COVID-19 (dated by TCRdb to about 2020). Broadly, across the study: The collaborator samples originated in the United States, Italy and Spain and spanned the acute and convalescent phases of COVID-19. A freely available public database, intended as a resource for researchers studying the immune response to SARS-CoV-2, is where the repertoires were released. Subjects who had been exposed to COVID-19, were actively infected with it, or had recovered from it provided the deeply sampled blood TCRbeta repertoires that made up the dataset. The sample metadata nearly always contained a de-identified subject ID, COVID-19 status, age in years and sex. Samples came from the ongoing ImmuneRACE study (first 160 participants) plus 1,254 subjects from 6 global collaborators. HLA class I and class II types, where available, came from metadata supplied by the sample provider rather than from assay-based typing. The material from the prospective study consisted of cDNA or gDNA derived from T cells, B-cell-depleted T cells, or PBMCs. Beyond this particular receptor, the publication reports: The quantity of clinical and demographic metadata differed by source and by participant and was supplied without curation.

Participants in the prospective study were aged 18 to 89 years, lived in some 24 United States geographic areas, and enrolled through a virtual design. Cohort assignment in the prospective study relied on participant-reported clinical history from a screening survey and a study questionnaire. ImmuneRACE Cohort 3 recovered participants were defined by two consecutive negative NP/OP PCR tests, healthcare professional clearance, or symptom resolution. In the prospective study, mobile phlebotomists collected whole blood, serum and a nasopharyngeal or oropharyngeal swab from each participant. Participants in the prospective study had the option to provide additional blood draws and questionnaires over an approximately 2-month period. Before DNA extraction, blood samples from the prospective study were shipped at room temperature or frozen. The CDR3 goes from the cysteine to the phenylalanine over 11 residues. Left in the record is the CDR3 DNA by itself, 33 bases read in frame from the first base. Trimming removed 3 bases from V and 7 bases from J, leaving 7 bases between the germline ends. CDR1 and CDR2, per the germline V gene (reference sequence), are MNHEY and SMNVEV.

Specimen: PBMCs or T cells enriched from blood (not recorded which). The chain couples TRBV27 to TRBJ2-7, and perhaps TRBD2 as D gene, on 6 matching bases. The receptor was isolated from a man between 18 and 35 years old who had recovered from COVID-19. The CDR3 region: CASSFGGEQYF. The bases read TGTGCCAGCAGTTTTGGGGGGGAGCAGTACTTC.